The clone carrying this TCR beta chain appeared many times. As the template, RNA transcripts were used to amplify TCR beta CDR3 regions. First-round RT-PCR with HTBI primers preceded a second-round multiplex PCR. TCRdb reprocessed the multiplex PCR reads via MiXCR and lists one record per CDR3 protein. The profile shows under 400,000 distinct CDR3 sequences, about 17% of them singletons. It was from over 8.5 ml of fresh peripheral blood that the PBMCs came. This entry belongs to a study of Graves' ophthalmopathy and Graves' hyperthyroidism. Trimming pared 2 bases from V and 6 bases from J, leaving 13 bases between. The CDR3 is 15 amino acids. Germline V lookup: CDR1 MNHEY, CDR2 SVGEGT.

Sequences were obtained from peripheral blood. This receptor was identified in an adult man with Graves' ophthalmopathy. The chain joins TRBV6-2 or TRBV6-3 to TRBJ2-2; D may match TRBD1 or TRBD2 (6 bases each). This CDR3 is CASSYRGEVAGELFF. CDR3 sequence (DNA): TGTGCCAGCAGTTACAGGGGGGAGGTCGCCGGGGAGCTGTTTTTT.